Below are 7 T cell receptor beta chains sequenced from a single sample in a study of molecular identifiers for immune sequencing clone quantification. TCRdb independently ran MiXCR on the PCR reads; one entry per CDR3 protein. The table lists a few hundred thousand distinct CDR3 sequences, approximately 25% of them singletons. The source material was naive CD8+ T cells from blood, with Jurkat cell RNA spiked in. Subset here: FACS-sorted CD8+CD4-CCR7+CD45RA+ naive T cells. Receptors were obtained from a human donor in good health. Some libraries in this study had Jurkat cell RNA spiked in.

This clonotype has more than one count but fewer than ten. The chain has TRBV4-1 and TRBJ2-7; 9 positions agree with TRBD1. V gave up 2 bases and J gave up 2 bases; unmatched junction bases: 4. The CDR3 sequence is 15 residues long. Germline V gene sequence: CDR1 MGHRA, CDR2 YSYEKL. The CDR3, as DNA: TGCGCCAGCAGCCAACGACAGGGGGAAACCTACGAGCAGTACTTC. It yields the protein CASSQRQGETYEQYF.

The chain carries TRBV3-2 and TRBJ2-7; the table calls TRBD1, which could not be checked here. TRBV3-2 is recorded as a pseudogene. The CDR3 is made up of 18 amino acids. CDR3 DNA sequence: TGTGCCAGCAGCCAAGGTCCAGCCCGGGACGGCGACTCCTACGAGCAGTACTTC. This translates into CASSQGPARDGDSYEQYF.

This clonotype was seen a few times. The rearrangement uses TRBV20-1 and TRBJ2-3; 9 nucleotides line up with TRBD2. The CDR3 is 17 residues long. V shed 1 base, J shed 4 bases, and the junction held 12 bases outside the gene matches. CDR1 is DFQATT, CDR2 SNEGSKA, per germline (reference sequence). As DNA, the CDR3 is TGCAGTGCTAGAGTAGGCGATAGCGGGAGTCGGGCAGATACGCAGTATTTT. Its translation: CSARVGDSGSRADTQYF.

V and J are TRBV7-9 and TRBJ2-7, with D possibly matching TRBD2 (7 bases). V shed 5 bases and J shed 5 bases, with 16 bases lying between them. Germline CDR1 and CDR2: SEHNR and FQNEAQ (reference sequence). The CDR3 has 14 amino acids. CDR3 nucleotide sequence: TGTGCCAGCAGCCTTGCGGGGGCCTACGACGAGCAGTACTTC. Its translation: CASSLAGAYDEQYF.

This clonotype was seen ten or more times. The chain recombines TRBV5-6 with TRBJ2-7; either TRBD1 or TRBD2 may supply D (5 bases each). CDR3 length: 13 residues. V shed 5 bases and J shed 2 bases, with 11 bases lying between them. Per germline, CDR1 SGHDT and CDR2 YYEEEE. DNA of the CDR3: TGTGCCAGCAGTCGGGACCGCCCCTACGAGCAGTACTTC. This gives the protein CASSRDRPYEQYF.

This clonotype was picked up many times. The V and J genes are TRBV19 and TRBJ1-5; tentative D call: TRBD1 (5 bases). The CDR3 length is 16 residues. Germline V gene data show CDR1 as LNHDA and CDR2 as SQIVND (reference sequence). Trimming took off 3 bases at V and 1 base at J, with 13 bases between the two ends. This chain's CDR3 is CASSIARGRSNQPQHF. The CDR3, as DNA: TGTGCCAGTAGTATTGCGCGGGGGAGAAGCAATCAGCCCCAGCATTTT.

The sample holds many counts of this clonotype. V gene TRBV6-2 or TRBV6-3 combines with J gene TRBJ1-1; D ambiguous. CDR1 and CDR2 from the germline V gene are MNHEY and SVGEGT. V lost 5 bases, J lost 4 bases, and 14 bases lay in between. This CDR3 is 14 amino acids long. CDR3 sequence: CASSPDSRSTEAFF. The CDR3 DNA follows: TGTGCCAGCAGTCCGGACTCACGCAGCACTGAAGCTTTCTTT.